The 22 T cell receptor beta chains reported below all come from one sample, sequenced in a study of T cell responses to AZD1222 COVID-19 vaccine. The protocol was immunoSEQ multiplex PCR, while the TCRdb copy is restricted to in-frame clones and leaves out a portion. The table has tens of thousands of clones, around nine tenths seen once; the top ten hold 11%. The material sequenced was peripheral blood, taken 28 days after the second AZD1222 dose. The origin of the receptors is an adult who received the AZD1222 COVID-19 vaccine.

V is TRBV13 and J is TRBJ1-5; D remains ambiguous. CDR3 size: 14 residues. V lost 2 bases and J lost 3, with 8 bases in between. Germline V gives CDR1 PRHDT, CDR2 FYEKMQ (reference sequence). The CDR3, as DNA: TGTGCCAGCAGCTTAAGCCCCTCCAATCAGCCCCAGCATTTT. Protein product: CASSLSPSNQPQHF.

This chain joins TRBV6-2 or TRBV6-3 and TRBJ1-1; weak D call: TRBD1 (6 bases). Trimming shortened V by 1 base and J by 10 bases, and 10 bases separated the two germline ends. Germline loops: CDR1 MNHEY, CDR2 SVGEGT. This CDR3 has 12 amino acids. In DNA form, the CDR3 reads TGTGCCAGCAGTTACTGGAGGGGGGGAGCTTTCTTT. It is translated as CASSYWRGGAFF.

The chain joins TRBV10-3 to TRBJ2-1, with D possibly matching TRBD2 (5 bases). CDR1 is ENHRY, CDR2 SYGVKD, per germline. Trimming removed 4 bases from V and 6 bases from J, with 13 bases in between. The CDR3 extends over 14 amino acids. This CDR3 reads CAISGSDSANEQFF. The CDR3 bases are TGTGCCATCAGTGGATCGGACTCAGCCAATGAGCAGTTCTTC.

This clone showed up just once. V gene TRBV3-1 (or the pseudogene TRBV3-2) combines with J gene TRBJ2-3, with TRBD2 identical over 8 bases. Germline lookup yields CDR1 LGHDT and CDR2 YNNKEL (reference sequence). The CDR3 covers 14 residues. The V gene end was trimmed by 2 bases and the J gene end by 5 bases; junction bases not matched to a gene: 3. DNA for the CDR3: TGTGCCAGCAGCCAACGGGGGGGCGTAGATACGCAGTATTTT. Amino acids: CASSQRGGVDTQYF.

The rearrangement links TRBV12-5 to TRBJ1-5; the D is unclear. Germline V CDR1 and CDR2: LGHNT, FRNRAP. CDR3 size: 15 residues. V was pared by 3 bases and J by 0 bases, with 9 bases between. CDR3 bases: TGTGCTAGTGGTTTAGGTTCTGATAGCAATCAGCCCCAGCATTTT. This codes for CASGLGSDSNQPQHF.

The chain joins TRBV4-3 to TRBJ2-5; 8 positions agree with TRBD2. CDR1 LGHNA and CDR2 YSLEER come from the germline V gene. With V trimmed by 3 bases and J by 1 base, 13 bases remained unmatched. CDR3 length equals 18 residues. CDR3 amino acids: CASSQSPGRGVIQETQYF. CDR3 coding DNA: TGCGCCAGCAGCCAGTCCCCGGGGCGGGGGGTAATCCAAGAGACCCAGTACTTC.

This clone occurred once. The chain recombines TRBV29-1 with TRBJ2-3; D is unresolved. The germline V gene encodes CDR1 SQVTM and CDR2 ANQGSEA. CDR3 size: 14 residues. Trimming shortened V by 4 bases and J by 1 base, and 12 bases separated the two germline ends. CDR3: CSVATRTGTDTQYF. The CDR3 DNA reads TGCAGCGTTGCTACGCGGACCGGCACAGATACGCAGTATTTT.

This chain joins TRBV7-2 and TRBJ2-7; 8 bases are a match to TRBD1. The V segment lost 5 bases and the J segment 3 bases; nucleotides outside the gene matches: 9. The CDR3 consists of 15 residues. Per germline, CDR1 SGHTA and CDR2 FQGNSA. The CDR3 reads CASSLSTGVFYEQYF. Written as DNA, the CDR3 is TGTGCCAGCAGCCTATCGACAGGGGTCTTCTACGAGCAGTACTTC. Filled out from reference TRBV7-2 and TRBJ2-7, the complete variable domain reads GAGVSQSPSNKVTEKGKDVELRCDPISGHTALYWYRQSLGQGLEFLIYFQGNSAPDKSGLPSDRFSAERTGGSVSTLTIQRTQQEDSAVYLCASSLSTGVFYEQYFGPGTRLTVT.

V gene TRBV18 combines with J gene TRBJ1-2; D may be TRBD1 (5 bases). Between the trimmed V and J ends, which lost 6 bases and 6 bases, there was a span of 17 bases. Per germline, CDR1 KGHSH and CDR2 LQKENI. The CDR3 extends over 14 amino acids. Written as DNA, the CDR3 is TGTGCCAGCTCCCCTACCCCCGACAGTAATGGCTACACCTTC. It encodes CASSPTPDSNGYTF.

The chain joins TRBV10-3 to TRBJ2-7; 8 nucleotides match TRBD2. J lost 0 bases, V lost 11 bases, and 3 bases had no gene match. The CDR3 is 12 amino acids. Germline CDR1 reads ENHRY; CDR2 reads SYGVKD. The CDR3 DNA reads as TGTGCCTCAGCGGGGGCCTCCTACGAGCAGTACTTC. Protein product: CASAGASYEQYF.

The CDR3 DNA follows: TGCGCCAGCAGCCAAACTAGCGGGTGGTCAGGTGAGCAGTTCTTC. Translation gives CASSQTSGWSGEQFF. This chain uses TRBV4-3 with TRBJ2-1; 9 bases are a match to TRBD2. Germline assignment: CDR1 LGHNA and CDR2 YSLEER. V dropped 2 bases and J dropped 9; count of bases not matched to a gene: 8. This CDR3 contains 15 residues.

This chain joins TRBV9 and TRBJ2-3; TRBD1 aligns across 9 bases. This CDR3 comprises 15 residues. Germline V gene lookup returns CDR1 SGDLS and CDR2 YYNGEE. The J segment lost 2 bases and the V segment lost 4 bases, leaving 5 bases of the junction unmatched. CDR3: CASSTGQGNTDTQYF. The CDR3 DNA is TGTGCCAGCAGCACGGGACAGGGCAACACAGATACGCAGTATTTT.

The rearrangement links TRBV24-1 to TRBJ2-7, with D possibly being TRBD2 (5 bases). Germline loops: CDR1 KGHDR, CDR2 SFDVKD. This CDR3 has 15 amino acids. Trimming shortened V by 4 bases and J by 2 bases, and 14 bases separated the two germline ends. The CDR3 bases are TGTGCCACCAGTGAATCCGGCGGAGCGGCCTACGAGCAGTACTTC. Protein sequence: CATSESGGAAYEQYF.

The rearrangement uses TRBV11-2 and TRBJ1-2; D is unclear. V lost 4 bases and J 0 bases, leaving 15 bases between the germline ends. The length of the CDR3 is 16 residues. Germline V gene data show CDR1 as SGHAT and CDR2 as FQNNGV. CDR3 sequence (DNA): TGTGCCAGCAGCTCTAGGGTGCGGGGAACTAACTATGGCTACACCTTC. Its protein product is CASSSRVRGTNYGYTF. Full variable domain (missing parts from reference TRBV11-2 and TRBJ1-2): EAGVAQSPRYKIIEKRQSVAFWCNPISGHATLYWYQQILGQGPKLLIQFQNNGVVDDSQLPKDRFSAERLKGVDSTLKIQPAKLEDSAVYLCASSSRVRGTNYGYTFGSGTRLTVV.

The genes are TRBV7-2 and TRBJ2-5; 8 bases are shared with TRBD1. The CDR3 extends over 15 amino acids. CDR1 is SGHTA, CDR2 FQGNSA, per germline. Germline trimming cut 3 bases from V and 5 bases from J; bases unmatched to any gene: 8. In nucleotides, the CDR3 is TGTGCCAGCAGCTTTCAGGGGGCGAATGTCGAGACCCAGTACTTC. Protein sequence: CASSFQGANVETQYF.

This chain connects TRBV18 to TRBJ2-3, with D uncertain. CDR1 is KGHSH and CDR2 is LQKENI in the germline V gene. The CDR3 spans 13 residues. Between the trimmed V and J ends, which lost 2 bases and 3 bases, there was a span of 6 bases. This chain's CDR3 is CASSPGQTDTQYF. In nucleotides, the CDR3 is TGTGCCAGCTCACCAGGGCAAACAGATACGCAGTATTTT. The full variable domain, in which reference TRBV18 and TRBJ2-3 provide the parts outside the CDR3, is NAGVMQNPRHLVRRRGQEARLRCSPMKGHSHVYWYRQLPEEGLKFMVYLQKENIIDESGMPKERFSAEFPKEGPSILRIQQVVRGDSAAYFCASSPGQTDTQYFGPGTRLTVL.

The chain employs TRBV10-3 and TRBJ1-2; D unresolved. CDR3 length: 14 residues. V was trimmed by 7 bases and J by 6 bases, leaving 18 bases between them. The V gene's germline CDR1 is ENHRY and CDR2 SYGVKD. The CDR3: CAITREPYGDGYTF. The CDR3 coding sequence is TGTGCCATCACTAGAGAGCCGTATGGCGATGGCTACACCTTC.

This chain links TRBV5-1 with TRBJ1-1; possible D gene TRBD1, 6 bases. Germline loops: CDR1 SGHRS, CDR2 YFSETQ. Deletions cut 3 bases from V and 2 bases from J, with 11 bases between. The CDR3 extends over 14 amino acids. CDR3 bases: TGCGCCAGCAGCTCACAGGGTGGAAACACTGAAGCTTTCTTT. Protein product: CASSSQGGNTEAFF. The full variable domain, in which reference TRBV5-1 and TRBJ1-1 provide the parts outside the CDR3, is KAGVTQTPRYLIKTRGQQVTLSCSPISGHRSVSWYQQTPGQGLQFLFEYFSETQRNKGNFPGRFSGRQFSNSRSEMNVSTLELGDSALYLCASSSQGGNTEAFFGQGTRLTVV.

This chain connects TRBV18 to TRBJ1-2; 7 positions agree with TRBD1. Germline trimming cut 3 bases from V and 5 bases from J; bases unmatched to any gene: 9. The CDR3 has 15 residues. Germline CDR1 reads KGHSH; CDR2 reads LQKENI. DNA of the CDR3: TGTGCCAGCTCACCTTGGGACAGACGACTATATGGCTACACCTTC. Its translation is CASSPWDRRLYGYTF.

The V call is TRBV6-5, the J call TRBJ2-5, with D unclear. Germline values: CDR1 MNHEY, CDR2 SVGAGI. Trimming took 2 bases from V and 7 from J, leaving 11 bases between them. The CDR3 sequence is 13 residues long. As DNA, the CDR3 is TGTGCCAGCAGTTACACTACCACGGGGACCCAGTACTTC. This sequence encodes CASSYTTTGTQYF.

The CDR3 loop reads CAISDPGVETQYF. The DNA for the CDR3 is TGTGCCATCAGTGACCCAGGGGTGGAGACCCAGTACTTC. The gene calls are TRBV10-3 and TRBJ2-5, with D tentatively TRBD1 (6 bases). Germline CDR1 ENHRY, CDR2 SYGVKD. The V end was cut by 3 bases, the J end by 5 bases, with 10 bases between. This CDR3 spans 13 amino acids.

The chain couples TRBV12-3 or TRBV12-4 to TRBJ1-2, with a weak D call TRBD1 (5 bases). Trimming shortened V by 2 bases and J by 4 bases, and 8 bases separated the two germline ends. This CDR3 region has 13 residues. The CDR3 spells CASSLTGIYGYTF. CDR3 bases: TGTGCCAGCAGTTTAACAGGCATCTATGGCTACACCTTC.